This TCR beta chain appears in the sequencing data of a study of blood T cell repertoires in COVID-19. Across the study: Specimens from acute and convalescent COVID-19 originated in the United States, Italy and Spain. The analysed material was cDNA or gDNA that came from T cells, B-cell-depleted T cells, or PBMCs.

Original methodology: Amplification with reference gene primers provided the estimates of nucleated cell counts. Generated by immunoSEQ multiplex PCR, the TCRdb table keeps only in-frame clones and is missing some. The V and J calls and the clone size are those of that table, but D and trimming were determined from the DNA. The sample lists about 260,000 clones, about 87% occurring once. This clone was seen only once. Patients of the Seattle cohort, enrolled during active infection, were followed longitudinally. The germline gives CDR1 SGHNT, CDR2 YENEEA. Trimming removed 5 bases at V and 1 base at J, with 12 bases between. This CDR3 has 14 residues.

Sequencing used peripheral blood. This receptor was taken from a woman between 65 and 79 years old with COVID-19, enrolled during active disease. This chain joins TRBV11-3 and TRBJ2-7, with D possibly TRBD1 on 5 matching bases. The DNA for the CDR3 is TGTGCCAGCAGCACCCGACAGCGTTCCTACGAGCAGTACTTC. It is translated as CASSTRQRSYEQYF.